This T cell receptor (beta chain) was observed in a study of cytomegalovirus exposure and HLA in healthy donors. The donors were part of the validation cohort of 120 or so subjects. That cohort was separate from the first cohort, which comprised 670 or so subjects. Study-wide results and caveats: It was about 150 TCR beta chains that were listed as cytomegalovirus-associated. With high specificity and sensitivity, the classifier reportedly diagnosed cytomegalovirus status.

This clone was counted a single time. The antigen remains unidentified. Clones were read by immunoSEQ multiplex PCR, and TCRdb kept only the in-frame ones, dropping some. Here the sample spans 95,000 to 150,000 clones, over 75% being singletons. V shed 5 bases, J shed 0 bases, and the junction held 14 bases outside the gene matches. The CDR3 totals 19 residues. Germline V lookup: CDR1 SNHLY, CDR2 FYNNEI. The TCR originated in a woman aged 18 to 35 in good health and CMV-seropositive. Sequencing was carried out using PBMCs. V gene TRBV2 combines with J gene TRBJ2-1; TRBD2 aligns across 9 bases. The CDR3, as DNA: TGTGCCAGCAGTCCTACCCCTAGCGGGACCAGGAGCTCCTACAATGAGCAGTTCTTC. Its translation is CASSPTPSGTRSSYNEQFF.